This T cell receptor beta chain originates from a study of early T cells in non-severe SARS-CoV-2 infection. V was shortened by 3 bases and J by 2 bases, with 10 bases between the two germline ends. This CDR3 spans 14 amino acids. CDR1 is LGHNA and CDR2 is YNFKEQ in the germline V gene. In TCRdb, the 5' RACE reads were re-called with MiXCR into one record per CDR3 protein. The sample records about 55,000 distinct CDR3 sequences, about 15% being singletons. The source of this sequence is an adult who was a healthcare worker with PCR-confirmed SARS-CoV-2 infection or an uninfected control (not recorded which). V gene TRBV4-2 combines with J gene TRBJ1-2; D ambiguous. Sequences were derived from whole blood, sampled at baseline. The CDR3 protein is CASSQTVKNYGYTF. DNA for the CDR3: TGTGCCAGCAGCCAGACCGTTAAGAACTATGGCTACACCTTC.